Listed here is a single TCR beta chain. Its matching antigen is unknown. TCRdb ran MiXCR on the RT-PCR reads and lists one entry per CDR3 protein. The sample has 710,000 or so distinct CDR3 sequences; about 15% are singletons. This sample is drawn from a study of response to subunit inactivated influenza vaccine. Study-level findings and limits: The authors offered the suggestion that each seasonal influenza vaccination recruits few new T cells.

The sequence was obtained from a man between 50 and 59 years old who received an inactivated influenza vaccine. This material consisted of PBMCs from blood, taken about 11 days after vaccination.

CDR3 coding DNA: TGTGCCAGCAGCGTCGTCGGGAGACAGCCCCAGCATTTT. Residues: CASSVVGRQPQHF. V is TRBV5-6 and J is TRBJ1-5; D ambiguous. This CDR3 is built from 13 residues. Looked up from germline, CDR1 is SGHDT and CDR2 is YYEEEE. Between the trimmed V and J ends, which lost 4 bases and 7 bases, there was a span of 12 bases.